This TCR beta chain appears in the sequencing data of a study of T cell repertoires in cytomegalovirus infection. In the study overall: Recently identified HLA-C-restricted CMV epitopes were among the peptides used. Whole-study findings and limits: It was HLA-C-restricted CMV-specific TCR beta clonotypes that dominated the response ex vivo.

CDR1 is MNHNY and CDR2 is SVGAGI in the germline V gene (reference sequence). Germline trimming cut 5 bases from V and 1 base from J; bases unmatched to any gene: 8. This CDR3 is built from 17 residues. Using its own MiXCR run on the reads, TCRdb lists one record per CDR3 protein. The sample comprises approximately 990,000 distinct CDR3 sequences, around 32% of which are singletons, and more than 12% rests with the top ten. On this clonotype itself: Its target is not known.

The source was cultured CD8+ T cells from PBMCs, collected from culture after CMV antigen stimulation. V usage is TRBV6-6 and J usage is TRBJ1-6; the match to TRBD1 covers 7 bases. This clonotype was sampled from a human donor in good health (CMV status not recorded). Some clones in this sample may be carry-over from other donors' samples. The CDR3 loop is CASSPRQGRSYNSPLHF. CDR3 nucleotides: TGTGCCAGCAGTCCGCGACAGGGAAGATCCTATAATTCACCCCTCCACTTT.